This T cell receptor (beta chain) originates from a study of blood T cell repertoires in COVID-19. Study information: The United States, Italy and Spain provided the acute and convalescent COVID-19 samples. Sample material is recorded as cDNA or gDNA derived from T cells, B-cell-depleted T cells, or PBMCs.

Authors' analysis steps: For nucleated cells, counts were estimated from reference gene primer amplification. The method was immunoSEQ multiplex PCR; TCRdb's version includes in-frame clones alone and lacks a portion of them. Clonal size and the V and J genes are those of that table, whereas D and trimming came from the DNA. The sample shows around 150,000 clones, about three quarters of them seen only once. Germline CDR1 is MNHEY and CDR2 is SVGAGI. The CDR3 length is 15 residues. Trimming cost V 6 bases and J 0 bases; bases outside gene matches: 3. The sequencing sample was made of peripheral blood. J is TRBJ2-3 and V is TRBV6-5, with 10 bases identical to TRBD2. The TCR originated in a man in his fifties with acute or convalescent COVID-19. CDR3 in DNA: TGTGCCAGCAGGGCTAGCGGGGGCAGCACAGATACGCAGTATTTT. It specifies CASRASGGSTDTQYF.